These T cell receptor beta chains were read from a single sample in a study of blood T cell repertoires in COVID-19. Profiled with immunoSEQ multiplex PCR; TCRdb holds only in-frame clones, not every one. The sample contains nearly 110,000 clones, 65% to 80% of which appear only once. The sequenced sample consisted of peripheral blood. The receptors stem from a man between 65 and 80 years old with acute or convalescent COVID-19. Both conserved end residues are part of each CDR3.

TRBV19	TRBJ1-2	CASSKGQNYGYTF
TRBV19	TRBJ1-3	CASSTVGQGGGNTIYF
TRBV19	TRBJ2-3	CASSPIGQGGLGTDTQYF
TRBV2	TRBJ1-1	CASTWGAEAFF
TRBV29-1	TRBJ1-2	CSVTEGRVGYTF
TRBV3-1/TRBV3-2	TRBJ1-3	CASSRAGTGGNTIYF
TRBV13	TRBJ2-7	CASSLTNSYEQYF
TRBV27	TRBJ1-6	CASRGTGEGSPLHF
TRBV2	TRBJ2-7	CASSGDYFSYEQYF
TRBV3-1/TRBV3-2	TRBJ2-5	CASSQRQGLETQYF
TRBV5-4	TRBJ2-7	CASSPPTSGSYEQYF
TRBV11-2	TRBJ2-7	CASSPGTVSSSYEQYF
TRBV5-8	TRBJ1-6	CASSFISYNSPLHF
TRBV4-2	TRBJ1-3	CASSLRTGNSGNTIYF
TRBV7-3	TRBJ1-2	CASSPTGQANYGYTF
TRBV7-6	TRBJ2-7	CASSHRLAGVYEQYF
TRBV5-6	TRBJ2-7	CASSLPGTGFEQYF
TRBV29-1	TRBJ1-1	CSESTGSREAFF
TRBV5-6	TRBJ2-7	CASSLAYEQYF
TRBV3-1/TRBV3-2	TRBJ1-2	CASSQERKDRGLNGYTF
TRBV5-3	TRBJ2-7	CARSLGELGPSSYEQYF
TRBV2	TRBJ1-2	CASRTGPNSGYTF
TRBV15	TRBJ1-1	CATSSDRNTEAFF
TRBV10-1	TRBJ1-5	CASSESTGFQSNQPQHF
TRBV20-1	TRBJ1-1	CSASKLPEAFF
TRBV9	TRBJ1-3	CASSVGTPQGAGGNTIYF
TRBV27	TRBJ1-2	CASRQTGASYGYTF
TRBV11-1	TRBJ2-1	CASSLTGVNEQFF
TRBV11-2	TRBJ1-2	CASSLDIEYGYTF
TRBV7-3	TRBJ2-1	CASSSGDYNEQFF
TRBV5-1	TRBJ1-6	CASSSGTTNSPLHF
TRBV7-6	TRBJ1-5	CASSRQQGEHQPQHF
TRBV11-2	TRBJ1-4	CASSLGILGRGNEKLFF
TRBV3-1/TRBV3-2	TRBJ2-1	CASSQGGTDEQFF
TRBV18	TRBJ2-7	CASSQQGRQYF
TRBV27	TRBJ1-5	CASRADRASSNQPQHF
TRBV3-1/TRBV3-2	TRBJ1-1	CASSQAPRDRLNTEAFF
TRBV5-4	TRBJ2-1	CASSLPKRQASNEQFF
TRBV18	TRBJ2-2	CASSPRSGKGSNTGELFF
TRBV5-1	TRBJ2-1	CASSLVAGGPGNEQFF
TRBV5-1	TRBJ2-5	CASFSSPRGGVIQETQYF
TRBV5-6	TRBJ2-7	CASSLALAGGHYEQYF
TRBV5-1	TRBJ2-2	CASGTSGELFF
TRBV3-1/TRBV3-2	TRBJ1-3	CASSQSGSGNTIYF
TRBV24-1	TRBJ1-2	CATSDGQGGGYTF
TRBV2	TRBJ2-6	CASRRTSTGANVLTF
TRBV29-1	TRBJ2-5	CSSRGGAMDQETQYF
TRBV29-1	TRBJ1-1	CSVGNRGREAFF
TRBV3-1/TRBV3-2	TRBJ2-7	CASSRDPGGIYEQYF
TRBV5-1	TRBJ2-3	CASSHGQGGDTQYF
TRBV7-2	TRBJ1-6	CASSSSGLSSPLHF
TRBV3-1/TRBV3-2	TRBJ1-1	CASSQGVGAEAFF
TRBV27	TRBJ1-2	CASSFEGRNYGYTF
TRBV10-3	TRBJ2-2	CAIGLQMNTGELFF
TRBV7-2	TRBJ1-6	CASGTGNNSPLHF